These 3 T cell receptor beta chains share one sample of origin, sequenced in a study of shared clonotypes between healthy human individuals (dated by TCRdb to 2018 to 2021). Library construction relied on the immunoSEQ multiplex PCR assay. This is the immuneACCESS table as TCRdb keeps it, with only in-frame sequences that have V and J called. A part of the clones is gone; compared with another copy, unresolved V genes explain less than half, and the rest is unexplained. The sample has about 1,900,000 clones on record, roughly 94% of them singletons. Clones ranked in the top ten supply more than 0.9% of the sample. CD8 naive samples consisted of CD45RO-negative cells that were positively selected for CCR7, yielding a CD45RA+CCR7+ population without TemRA cells. The sequenced sample consisted of naive CD8+ T cells sorted from blood. In light of the paper, this sample's cell subset or site label describes: CD45RA+CCR7+. The source is a man aged 18 to 29 in good health.

A remark on this clone: The junction departs from the called germline gene at one end, perhaps through a read error. The CDR3 DNA follows: TGTGTCAGCAGCCTAGGTCGGGGCTCCTATGGCTACACCTTC. Its translation: CVSSLGRGSYGYTF. The gene calls are TRBV13 and TRBJ1-2, with a possible D match to TRBD1 (5 bases). This CDR3 has 14 amino acids. Germline V gives CDR1 PRHDT, CDR2 FYEKMQ (reference sequence).

The V gene is TRBV12-5, the J gene TRBJ1-1; D remains ambiguous. The germline V gene encodes CDR1 LGHNT and CDR2 FRNRAP. V was pared by 8 bases and J by 3 bases, with 13 bases between. This CDR3 is 13 amino acids long. CDR3 residues: CASLSGEDTEAFF. The CDR3 coding sequence is TGTGCTAGTTTGAGCGGGGAGGACACTGAAGCTTTCTTT.

The chain couples TRBV27 to TRBJ2-2, with 7 positions matching TRBD2. The germline CDR1 and CDR2 sequences are MNHEY and SMNVEV (reference sequence). There are 16 residues in the CDR3. V lost 1 base to trimming and J lost 4 bases; unmatched junction nucleotides: 6. Here the CDR3 DNA reads TGTGCCAGCAGTTTATGGGGCGGGAGTGCCACCGGGGAGCTGTTTTTT. This codes for CASSLWGGSATGELFF.